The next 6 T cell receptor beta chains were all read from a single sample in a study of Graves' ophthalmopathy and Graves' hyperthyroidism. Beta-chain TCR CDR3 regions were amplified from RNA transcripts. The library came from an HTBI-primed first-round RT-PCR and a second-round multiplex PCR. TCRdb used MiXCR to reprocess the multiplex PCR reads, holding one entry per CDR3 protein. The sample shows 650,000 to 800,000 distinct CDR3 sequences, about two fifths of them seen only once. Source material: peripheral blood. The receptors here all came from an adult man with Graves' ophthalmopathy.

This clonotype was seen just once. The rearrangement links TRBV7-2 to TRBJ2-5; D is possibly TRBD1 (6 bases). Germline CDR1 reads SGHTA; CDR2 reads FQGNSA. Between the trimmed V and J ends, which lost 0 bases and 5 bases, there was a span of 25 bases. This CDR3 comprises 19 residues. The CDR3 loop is CASSLASMGWGREFETQYF. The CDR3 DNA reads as TGTGCCAGCAGCTTAGCCTCTATGGGGTGGGGGCGCGAATTTGAGACCCAGTACTTC.

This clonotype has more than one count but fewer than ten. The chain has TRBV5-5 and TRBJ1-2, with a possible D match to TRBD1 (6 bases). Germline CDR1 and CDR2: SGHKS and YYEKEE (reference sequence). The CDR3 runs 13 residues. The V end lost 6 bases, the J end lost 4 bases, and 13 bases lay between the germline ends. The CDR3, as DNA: TGTGCCAGCAACCTGGGGGCTCTCTATGGCTACACCTTC. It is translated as CASNLGALYGYTF.

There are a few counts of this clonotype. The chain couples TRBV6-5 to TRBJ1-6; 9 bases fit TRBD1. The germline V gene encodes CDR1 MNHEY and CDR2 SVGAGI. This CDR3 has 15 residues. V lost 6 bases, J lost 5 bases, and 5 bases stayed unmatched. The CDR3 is CASRGQGLNNSPLHF. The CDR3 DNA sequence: TGTGCCAGCAGGGGACAGGGACTTAATAATTCACCCCTCCACTTT.

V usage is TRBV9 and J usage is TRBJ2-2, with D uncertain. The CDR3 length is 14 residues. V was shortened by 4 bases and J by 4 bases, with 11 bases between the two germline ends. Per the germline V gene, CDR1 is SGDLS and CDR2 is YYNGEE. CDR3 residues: CASSQDYLTGELFF. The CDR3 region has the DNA TGTGCCAGCAGCCAGGATTATCTCACCGGGGAGCTGTTTTTT.

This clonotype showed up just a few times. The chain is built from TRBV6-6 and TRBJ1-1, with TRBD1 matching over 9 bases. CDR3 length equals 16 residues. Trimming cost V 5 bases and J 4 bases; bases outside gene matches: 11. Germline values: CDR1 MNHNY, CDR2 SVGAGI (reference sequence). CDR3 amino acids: CASSHRDRVVSTEAFF. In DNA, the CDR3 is TGTGCCAGCAGTCACCGGGACAGGGTGGTAAGCACTGAAGCTTTCTTT.

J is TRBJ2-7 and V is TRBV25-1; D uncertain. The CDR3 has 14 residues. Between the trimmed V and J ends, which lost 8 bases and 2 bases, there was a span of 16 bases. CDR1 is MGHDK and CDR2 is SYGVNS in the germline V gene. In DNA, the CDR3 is TGTGCCAGCGTTGAAGATCGGCTGACCTACGAGCAGTACTTC. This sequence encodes CASVEDRLTYEQYF.